This TCR beta chain came from a study of blood T cell repertoires in COVID-19. Study overall: From the United States, Italy and Spain came samples of acute and convalescent COVID-19. The analysed material was cDNA or gDNA that came from T cells, B-cell-depleted T cells, or PBMCs.

Authors' methods: Amplification of reference gene primers was used by the study to estimate nucleated cell counts. Profiling relied on immunoSEQ multiplex PCR, and the TCRdb table lists in-frame clones only, not all of them. The V and J calls and clone size were taken over from that table, and D and trimming were inferred from the DNA. The sample holds about 110,000 clones, 88% seen once. This clone appeared once. Trimming took 0 bases from V and 8 from J; bases not matched to a gene: 12. This CDR3 comprises 17 residues. The V gene's germline CDR1 is MGHRA and CDR2 YSYEKL. This chain joins TRBV4-1 and TRBJ2-1, with 8 positions matching TRBD2. Sequenced material: peripheral blood. The sequence derives from a woman in her 50s with acute or convalescent COVID-19. CDR3 nucleotide sequence: TGCGCCAGCAGCCAAGAGACTAGCATCGGGGGGGGCGATGAGCAGTTCTTC. Amino acids: CASSQETSIGGGDEQFF.